This T cell receptor (beta chain) comes out of a study of shared clonotypes between healthy human individuals. Repertoires were generated with immunoSEQ multiplex PCR, while TCRdb's copy carries only in-frame clones and drops some. The sample comprises more than 450,000 clones, 79% of which are singletons, and roughly 13% rests with the top ten. Trimming at V came to 3 bases and at J to 2 bases, leaving 5 bases not matched to a gene. The CDR3 is 15 residues long. Germline CDR1 is SGHRS and CDR2 is YFSETQ. This clone was observed many times. The sample taken for sequencing was PBMCs. The rearrangement joins TRBV5-1 to TRBJ1-1; TRBD1 aligns across 9 bases. The clonotype comes from a woman aged 40 to 55 in good health. Some clones in this sample may be carry-over from other donors' samples. CDR3 sequence reads: CASSSWTGDNTEAFF. Written as DNA, the CDR3 is TGCGCCAGCAGCTCCTGGACAGGGGATAACACTGAAGCTTTCTTT. Looking up the rest from reference TRBV5-1 and TRBJ1-1 gives the full variable domain: KAGVTQTPRYLIKTRGQQVTLSCSPISGHRSVSWYQQTPGQGLQFLFEYFSETQRNKGNFPGRFSGRQFSNSRSEMNVSTLELGDSALYLCASSSWTGDNTEAFFGQGTRLTVV.